These 30 T cell receptor beta chains share one sample of origin, sequenced in a study of blood T cells in healthy people across ages. With a J-beta primer mix and a sample-barcoded 5' primer, a second PCR ran roughly 6 to 11 cycles. In TCRdb, the 5' RACE reads were re-called with MiXCR into one record per CDR3 protein. The table shows roughly 1.7 million distinct CDR3 sequences, with about 31% occurring only once. The sequenced sample was blood. These receptor sequences come from a woman in her 30s in good health.

The chain has TRBV3-1 and TRBJ2-7, with D possibly being TRBD1 or TRBD2 (6 bases each). The CDR3 is 13 amino acids. The V end lost 5 bases, the J end lost 5 bases, and 13 bases lay between the germline ends. The germline CDR1 and CDR2 sequences are LGHDT and YNNKEL (reference sequence). CDR3 sequence reads: CASSALGGHEQYF. In DNA, the CDR3 is TGTGCCAGCAGCGCCCTGGGGGGCCACGAGCAGTACTTC.

V usage is TRBV11-2 and J usage is TRBJ2-5; no firm D call. Germline-derived CDR1 and CDR2 are SGHAT and FQNNGV. Trimming removed 4 bases at V and 4 bases at J, with 13 bases between. The CDR3 length is 14 residues. The DNA of the CDR3 is TGTGCCAGCAGCTCATTGAGGTTCCCAGAGACCCAGTACTTC. This encodes CASSSLRFPETQYF.

The chain recombines TRBV6-5 with TRBJ2-1; D gene unclear. CDR3 size: 15 residues. V dropped 7 bases and J dropped 7 bases, with 20 bases sitting between them. From germline, CDR1 is MNHEY and CDR2 SVGAGI. The CDR3 is CASNSRQAGRNEQFF. The DNA for the CDR3 is TGTGCCAGCAATTCTCGGCAGGCAGGAAGAAATGAGCAGTTCTTC.

This clonotype has only a few counts. This chain links TRBV28 with TRBJ1-1; no reliable D call. V was clipped by 8 bases and J by 6 bases, with 13 bases between them. In germline, CDR1 is MDHEN, CDR2 SYDVKM. The CDR3 covers 12 residues. The CDR3 loop is CASRRNTAEAFF. Written as DNA, the CDR3 is TGTGCCAGCCGACGGAACACAGCTGAAGCTTTCTTT.

J is TRBJ2-3 and V is TRBV9; 7 nucleotides line up with TRBD2. The trim removed 3 bases at V and 9 bases at J, leaving 7 bases unmatched. There are 13 residues in the CDR3. CDR1 SGDLS and CDR2 YYNGEE come from the germline V gene. The CDR3 sequence: CASSGMTSRTQYF. The CDR3 DNA follows: TGTGCCAGCAGCGGCATGACTAGCAGAACGCAGTATTTT.

This clonotype occurred once. A much larger clone differs from this one at a single base, so this may be a read error. V usage is TRBV29-1 and J usage is TRBJ2-7; TRBD1 aligns across 9 bases. Per the germline V gene, CDR1 is SQVTM and CDR2 is ANQGSEA. The length of the CDR3 is 13 residues. The CDR3 nucleotides are TGCAGCGTTACAGGGGGCGAGACCTACGAGCAGTGCTTC. Translation gives CSVTGGETYEQCF.

V gene TRBV15 combines with J gene TRBJ2-1, with D possibly matching TRBD2 (5 bases). Germline assignment: CDR1 LNHNV and CDR2 YYDKDF (reference sequence). The CDR3 runs to 16 residues. Trimming removed 0 bases from V and 0 bases from J, with 9 bases in between. The CDR3 protein is CATSRDKGSSYNEQFF. The CDR3 nucleotides are TGTGCCACCAGCAGAGATAAAGGGAGCTCCTACAATGAGCAGTTCTTC.

In the case of this clonotype: Given a much more abundant clone one base away, this may be a read error. J is TRBJ1-5 and V is TRBV6-1, with D maybe TRBD1 (5 bases). Trimming shortened V by 4 bases and J by 7 bases, and 14 bases separated the two germline ends. CDR3 length: 14 amino acids. CDR1 is MNHNS and CDR2 is SASEGT in the germline V gene. The CDR3 DNA follows: TGTGCCAGCAGTGGACAGAGGGCCGACCAGCCCCAGCATTTT. The encoded protein is CASSGQRADQPQHF.

This clonotype came up a few times. This chain connects TRBV7-2 to TRBJ2-1; 10 bases line up with TRBD2. V trimming: 5 bases; J trimming: 7 bases; junction bases outside the gene matches: 14. CDR3 size: 17 residues. Germline CDR1 SGHTA, CDR2 FQGNSA. As DNA, the CDR3 is TGTGCCAGCAGCCGACGCCGTACTAGCGGGATTGTGAATGAGCAGTTCTTC. As protein: CASSRRRTSGIVNEQFF.

This chain links TRBV6-5 with TRBJ2-7; 8 positions match TRBD2. The CDR3 is 14 residues long. The germline V gene encodes CDR1 MNHEY and CDR2 SVGAGI. The V segment lost 5 bases and the J segment 3 bases; nucleotides outside the gene matches: 6. Written as DNA, the CDR3 is TGTGCCAGCAGTCCAGCGGGAGAGGTCTACGAGCAGTACTTC. This sequence encodes CASSPAGEVYEQYF.

The chain recombines TRBV10-3 with TRBJ2-3, with 8 bases aligning to TRBD2. The CDR3 is made up of 14 amino acids. CDR1 and CDR2 (germline): ENHRY, SYGVKD. Losses at the gene ends were 4 bases for V and 4 bases for J; bases not matched to a gene: 4. In DNA, the CDR3 is TGTGCCATCAGTGTGGGCGGGGGGTCAGATACGCAGTATTTT. Translating it yields CAISVGGGSDTQYF.

This clonotype was counted only a few times. V and J are TRBV28 and TRBJ2-1; tentative D call: TRBD2 (5 bases). Trimming shortened V by 5 bases and J by 8 bases, and 10 bases separated the two germline ends. The CDR3 is 12 residues long. Germline V CDR1 and CDR2: MDHEN, SYDVKM. In DNA form, the CDR3 reads TGTGCCAGCAGTGGAGGCCGGCATGAGCAGTTCTTC. Amino acid sequence: CASSGGRHEQFF.

The chain has TRBV28 and TRBJ2-7; D is ambiguous. V shed 6 bases and J shed 2 bases, with 14 bases lying between them. There are 14 residues in the CDR3. CDR1 MDHEN and CDR2 SYDVKM come from the germline V gene. The CDR3 sequence: CASSTLSIPYEQYF. The CDR3 nucleotides are TGTGCCAGCAGCACCCTCTCTATACCCTACGAGCAGTACTTC.

This rearrangement joins TRBV5-1 to TRBJ2-5, with D perhaps TRBD2 (5 bases). V was clipped by 4 bases and J by 4 bases, with 14 bases between them. The CDR3 is made up of 14 amino acids. Germline values: CDR1 SGHRS, CDR2 YFSETQ. Here the CDR3 DNA reads TGCGCCAGCAGCCCCCGACCGGAGGTAGAGACCCAGTACTTC. It encodes CASSPRPEVETQYF.

The chain couples TRBV2 to TRBJ2-6; D gene unclear. Trimming stripped 7 bases from V and 2 bases from J, with 3 bases between. Per germline, CDR1 SNHLY and CDR2 FYNNEI. The CDR3 totals 12 residues. The CDR3 loop reads CASIAGANVLTF. The CDR3 DNA is TGTGCCAGCATAGCTGGGGCCAACGTCCTGACTTTC.

This clonotype turned up a few times. The chain combines TRBV20-1 with TRBJ1-2, with TRBD1 identical over 10 bases. V dropped 4 bases and J dropped 3; count of bases not matched to a gene: 5. The CDR3 runs 14 residues. Germline CDR1 DFQATT, CDR2 SNEGSKA (reference sequence). The CDR3 DNA reads as TGCAGTGCTAACAGACAGGGGGCTGACTATGGCTACACCTTC. This codes for CSANRQGADYGYTF.

To note about this clonotype: One junction end does not reproduce the germline sequence, and a read error may be involved. The chain recombines TRBV29-1 with TRBJ1-2, with TRBD1 as a possible D gene (5 bases). There are 13 residues in the CDR3. Germline assignment: CDR1 SQVTM and CDR2 ANQGSEA. CDR3 DNA: TGCAGCGGTGAAGACGGGGCAGGGAATGGCTACACCTTC. It specifies CSGEDGAGNGYTF. Drawing the rest from reference TRBV29-1 and TRBJ1-2, the complete variable domain is SAVISQKPSRDICQRGTSLTIQCQVDSQVTMMFWYRQQPGQSLTLIATANQGSEATYESGFVIDKFPISRPNLTFSTLTVSNMSPEDSSIYLCSGEDGAGNGYTFGSGTRLTVV.

This chain links TRBV9 with TRBJ2-3, with D perhaps being TRBD1 or TRBD2 (5 bases each). The V and J ends lost 4 bases and 4 bases respectively, with 13 bases between them. CDR3 length: 14 amino acids. Germline CDR1 reads SGDLS; CDR2 reads YYNGEE. The CDR3 is CASSWDGASDTQYF. In DNA form, the CDR3 reads TGTGCCAGCAGCTGGGACGGGGCATCAGATACGCAGTATTTT.

This clonotype occurred a few times. V is TRBV6-1 and J is TRBJ1-2, with D perhaps matching TRBD1 (5 bases). Germline V gene lookup returns CDR1 MNHNS and CDR2 SASEGT. The CDR3 contains 15 residues. V dropped 2 bases and J dropped 4 bases, with 14 bases sitting between them. Written as DNA, the CDR3 is TGTGCCAGCAGTGAAATTCAGGGAGGGTCCTATGGCTACACCTTC. It translates to CASSEIQGGSYGYTF.

The chain has TRBV27 and TRBJ1-5; D not certain. V lost 4 bases and J lost 0, with 13 bases in between. The CDR3 is made up of 16 amino acids. Germline V CDR1 and CDR2: MNHEY, SMNVEV (reference sequence). Here the CDR3 reads CASSSKDWYSNQPQHF. As DNA, the CDR3 is TGTGCCAGCAGTTCGAAGGACTGGTATAGCAATCAGCCCCAGCATTTT.

This chain links TRBV6-1 with TRBJ2-1; TRBD2 matches at 9 bases. V trimming: 2 bases; J trimming: 3 bases; junction bases outside the gene matches: 5. The CDR3 has 16 residues. Germline V gene sequence: CDR1 MNHNS, CDR2 SASEGT. The CDR3 protein is CASSEHLAGIYNEQFF. CDR3 nucleotide sequence: TGTGCCAGCAGTGAACACCTAGCGGGAATCTACAATGAGCAGTTCTTC.

This clonotype was seen more than once but under ten times. This chain joins TRBV9 and TRBJ2-3, with 8 bases that match TRBD2. The trim removed 0 bases at V and 4 bases at J, leaving 7 bases unmatched. Per germline, CDR1 SGDLS and CDR2 YYNGEE. The length of the CDR3 is 16 residues. The CDR3 loop reads CASSVGGAGGPDTQYF. DNA for the CDR3: TGTGCCAGCAGCGTAGGAGGGGCGGGGGGCCCAGATACGCAGTATTTT.

In its sample, this clonotype was seen many times. V usage is TRBV10-3 and J usage is TRBJ1-5, with TRBD1 matching over 7 bases. CDR1 is ENHRY and CDR2 is SYGVKD in the germline V gene. J lost 1 base, V lost 6 bases, and 6 bases had no gene match. The CDR3 is made up of 15 amino acids. CDR3 protein: CAISRGTDSNQPQHF. The DNA for the CDR3 is TGTGCCATCAGCCGAGGGACAGACAGCAATCAGCCCCAGCATTTT.

The rearrangement uses TRBV6-5 and TRBJ2-5; no reliable D call. Per germline, CDR1 MNHEY and CDR2 SVGAGI. V was clipped by 6 bases and J by 11 bases, with 16 bases between them. There are 12 residues in the CDR3. CDR3 loop: CASSHDLNEQYF. The CDR3 DNA reads TGTGCCAGCAGCCACGATTTAAATGAGCAGTACTTC.

This clonotype was observed a few times. This rearrangement joins TRBV4-2 to TRBJ2-3, with unresolved D. This CDR3 contains 18 residues. Trimming took off 7 bases at V and 5 bases at J, with 28 bases between the two ends. Per germline, CDR1 LGHNA and CDR2 YNFKEQ. The CDR3, as DNA: TGTGCCAGCACCTCAGGCTGGGATACCCCTAGGTCAGGAGATACGCAGTATTTT. Translated, it gives CASTSGWDTPRSGDTQYF.

This clonotype was seen just once. The chain couples TRBV3-1 to TRBJ2-3; D call uncertain. The V gene's germline CDR1 is LGHDT and CDR2 YNNKEL (reference sequence). The CDR3 runs to 15 residues. The V end lost 1 base, the J end lost 4 bases, and 12 bases lay between the germline ends. The CDR3 loop reads CASSQVVRAADTQYF. In DNA, the CDR3 is TGTGCCAGCAGCCAAGTAGTGCGAGCCGCAGATACGCAGTATTTT.

This clonotype came up a few times. The V gene is TRBV10-3, the J gene TRBJ2-7, with TRBD1 as a possible D gene (6 bases). CDR3 size: 15 residues. Germline V lookup: CDR1 ENHRY, CDR2 SYGVKD. The V and J ends lost 3 bases and 3 bases respectively, with 15 bases between them. DNA of the CDR3: TGTGCCATCAGTGATGTAACCAGGGGCAACTACGAGCAGTACTTC. This translates into CAISDVTRGNYEQYF.

The rearrangement uses TRBV9 and TRBJ2-3, with TRBD1 identical over 8 bases. Losses at the gene ends were 4 bases for V and 5 bases for J; bases not matched to a gene: 12. The CDR3 is 16 residues long. Germline-derived CDR1 and CDR2 are SGDLS and YYNGEE. The CDR3 DNA sequence: TGTGCCAGCAGCAAAGGACAGGGAGTTTTAGGAGATACGCAGTATTTT. It translates to CASSKGQGVLGDTQYF.

The J gene is TRBJ2-5, the V gene TRBV6-1; D not resolved. CDR3 size: 8 residues. From germline, CDR1 is MNHNS and CDR2 SASEGT. CDR3 amino acids: CASETQYF. CDR3 nucleotides: TGTGCTTCTGAGACCCAGTACTTC.

The chain recombines TRBV12-3 or TRBV12-4 with TRBJ2-1; D may be TRBD1 (6 bases). V lost 8 bases and J 15 bases, leaving 23 bases between the germline ends. CDR3 size: 13 residues. The CDR3 DNA reads TGTGCCAGCGGACCAACTGAGGGCAGGGGATGGTTCTTC. It is translated as CASGPTEGRGWFF.